The rows below give T cell receptor beta chains drawn from one sample of a study of cytomegalovirus exposure and HLA in healthy donors. Sequencing used immunoSEQ multiplex PCR; TCRdb keeps in-frame clones, though not all of them. The table has 150,000 or so clones, roughly 80% seen once. Sequenced sample: PBMCs. The receptors shown here come from a young man in good health and CMV-seronegative. Both conserved end residues are part of each CDR3. Each record gives: V gene, J gene, D gene, clone size, CDR3 protein. The D gene is left open where the match is weak. Some rows have no size entry. The others give once, few or many, or a class for an expanded clone.

v_gene: TRBV7-2; j_gene: TRBJ1-1; d_gene: .; abundance: .; CDR3aa: CASSLEATRVNTEAFF
v_gene: TRBV5-1; j_gene: TRBJ1-5; d_gene: TRBD1; abundance: once; CDR3aa: CASSWGQGDQPQHF
v_gene: TRBV6-5; j_gene: TRBJ1-2; d_gene: .; abundance: .; CDR3aa: CASAPGVRKGYTF
v_gene: TRBV15; j_gene: TRBJ1-2; d_gene: TRBD1; abundance: .; CDR3aa: CATSMTGASLSTF
v_gene: TRBV28; j_gene: TRBJ2-2; d_gene: .; abundance: few; CDR3aa: CASSLSTGAGNTGELFF
v_gene: TRBV5-4; j_gene: TRBJ2-1; d_gene: TRBD2; abundance: .; CDR3aa: CASSLGGALAGGLYNEQFF
v_gene: TRBV5-1; j_gene: TRBJ1-1; d_gene: .; abundance: .; CDR3aa: CASSLNDPRVGTEAFF
v_gene: TRBV2; j_gene: TRBJ1-4; d_gene: TRBD1; abundance: .; CDR3aa: CASLDRGLSNEKLFF
v_gene: TRBV7-9; j_gene: TRBJ2-7; d_gene: TRBD1; abundance: .; CDR3aa: CASSLRQGYEQYF
v_gene: TRBV7-3; j_gene: TRBJ1-5; d_gene: .; abundance: .; CDR3aa: CASSYGVNQPQHF
v_gene: TRBV7-7; j_gene: TRBJ1-5; d_gene: TRBD1; abundance: .; CDR3aa: CASSPRNRGFHRTGNGPQHF
v_gene: TRBV7-2; j_gene: TRBJ2-7; d_gene: TRBD1; abundance: .; CDR3aa: CASSFSYRGSYEQYF
v_gene: TRBV5-1; j_gene: TRBJ2-5; d_gene: .; abundance: .; CDR3aa: CASSLGSTQETQYF
v_gene: TRBV10-3; j_gene: TRBJ2-7; d_gene: TRBD2; abundance: .; CDR3aa: CAIRELAGIGGQYF
v_gene: TRBV20-1; j_gene: TRBJ2-5; d_gene: .; abundance: .; CDR3aa: CSGELEETQYF
v_gene: TRBV11-3; j_gene: TRBJ1-1; d_gene: .; abundance: .; CDR3aa: CASSSHMNTEAFF
v_gene: TRBV10-3; j_gene: TRBJ1-1; d_gene: .; abundance: .; CDR3aa: CAIRDTLGTEAFF
v_gene: TRBV15; j_gene: TRBJ2-7; d_gene: .; abundance: .; CDR3aa: CATSRDRQGSYEQYF
v_gene: TRBV7-8; j_gene: TRBJ2-1; d_gene: TRBD1; abundance: .; CDR3aa: CASSLGTGQYNEQFF
v_gene: TRBV9; j_gene: TRBJ2-5; d_gene: .; abundance: .; CDR3aa: CASSGGGELETQYF
v_gene: TRBV7-8; j_gene: TRBJ2-7; d_gene: .; abundance: .; CDR3aa: CASSPGLTYEQYF
v_gene: TRBV30; j_gene: TRBJ1-1; d_gene: TRBD1; abundance: .; CDR3aa: CAWDTGVNTEAFF
v_gene: TRBV5-6; j_gene: TRBJ1-1; d_gene: TRBD1; abundance: .; CDR3aa: CASSLPDRGGEAFF
v_gene: TRBV27; j_gene: TRBJ1-2; d_gene: TRBD1; abundance: .; CDR3aa: CASSFSDRAGGYTF
v_gene: TRBV7-9; j_gene: TRBJ2-5; d_gene: .; abundance: .; CDR3aa: CASSPWTSEETQYF
v_gene: TRBV19; j_gene: TRBJ2-1; d_gene: TRBD2; abundance: .; CDR3aa: CASSIRTSGNYNEQFF
v_gene: TRBV7-9; j_gene: TRBJ2-7; d_gene: TRBD1; abundance: once; CDR3aa: CSSSLAPGTGYEQYF
v_gene: TRBV6-1; j_gene: TRBJ2-3; d_gene: .; abundance: .; CDR3aa: CASSETGRAGALIMDTQYF
v_gene: TRBV10-3; j_gene: TRBJ1-6; d_gene: TRBD1; abundance: .; CDR3aa: CAIRPGQGRMDSPLHF
v_gene: TRBV29-1; j_gene: TRBJ2-1; d_gene: .; abundance: .; CDR3aa: CSVEHFPGEQFF
v_gene: TRBV11-2; j_gene: TRBJ2-5; d_gene: TRBD2; abundance: once; CDR3aa: CASSTGGVQETQYF
v_gene: TRBV18; j_gene: TRBJ2-5; d_gene: .; abundance: .; CDR3aa: CASSRQEETQYF
v_gene: TRBV19; j_gene: TRBJ1-3; d_gene: .; abundance: .; CDR3aa: CASQVRSGNTIYF
v_gene: TRBV9; j_gene: TRBJ2-7; d_gene: .; abundance: .; CDR3aa: CASSVAAASIYEQYF
v_gene: TRBV7-7; j_gene: TRBJ1-5; d_gene: .; abundance: few; CDR3aa: CAGLPQHF
v_gene: TRBV7-9; j_gene: TRBJ2-2; d_gene: .; abundance: .; CDR3aa: CASSPTVTPSGELFF
v_gene: TRBV25-1; j_gene: TRBJ2-3; d_gene: .; abundance: .; CDR3aa: CASSEGAGASTDTQYF
v_gene: TRBV25-1; j_gene: TRBJ1-1; d_gene: .; abundance: .; CDR3aa: CASTEQGNTEAFF
v_gene: TRBV2; j_gene: TRBJ1-6; d_gene: .; abundance: .; CDR3aa: CASSGQSSYNSPLHF
v_gene: TRBV7-3; j_gene: TRBJ2-3; d_gene: TRBD2; abundance: .; CDR3aa: CASSLSGTSGVAYTDTQYF
v_gene: TRBV4-3; j_gene: TRBJ1-6; d_gene: .; abundance: few; CDR3aa: CASSQDSSSPLHF
v_gene: TRBV9; j_gene: TRBJ2-2; d_gene: .; abundance: .; CDR3aa: CASSPASEGTGELFF
v_gene: TRBV27; j_gene: TRBJ2-1; d_gene: TRBD2; abundance: few; CDR3aa: CASSFRWAGGSYNEQFF
v_gene: TRBV9; j_gene: TRBJ2-3; d_gene: TRBD2; abundance: .; CDR3aa: CASSVSGRAADTQYF
v_gene: TRBV11-1; j_gene: TRBJ1-1; d_gene: .; abundance: .; CDR3aa: CASSFRIAGRGTEAFF